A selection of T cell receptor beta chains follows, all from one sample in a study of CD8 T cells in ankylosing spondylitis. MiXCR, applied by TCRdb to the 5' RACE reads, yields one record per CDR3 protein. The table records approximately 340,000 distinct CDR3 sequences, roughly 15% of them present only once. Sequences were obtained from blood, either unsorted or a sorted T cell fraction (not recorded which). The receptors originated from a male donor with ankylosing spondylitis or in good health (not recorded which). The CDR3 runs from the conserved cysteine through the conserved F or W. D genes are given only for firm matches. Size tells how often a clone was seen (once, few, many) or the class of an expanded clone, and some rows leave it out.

CASSRAGRGSYEQYF,TGTGCCAGCAGCCGCGCGGGACGAGGTTCCTACGAGCAGTACTTC,-,TRBV7-2,TRBJ2-7,-,15
CSARDRSAGEGLPDTQYF,TGCAGTGCTAGAGATCGTTCAGCGGGAGAGGGTCTTCCAGATACGCAGTATTTT,TRBD2,TRBV20-1,TRBJ2-3,-,18
CASSLLRGAADTQYF,TGTGCCAGCAGTTTATTGCGGGGGGCGGCAGATACGCAGTATTTT,TRBD2,TRBV12-3/TRBV12-4,TRBJ2-3,few,15
CASSWTGGRYNEQFF,TGTGCCAGCAGTTGGACAGGGGGCCGCTACAATGAGCAGTTCTTC,TRBD1,TRBV12-3/TRBV12-4,TRBJ2-1,few,15
CASTLGRDNSPLHF,TGTGCCAGCACCCTAGGACGGGATAATTCACCCCTCCACTTT,-,TRBV12-3/TRBV12-4,TRBJ1-6,few,14
CASSPSAGSSYNSPLHF,TGCGCCAGCAGCCCCTCCGCAGGGAGCTCCTATAATTCACCCCTCCACTTT,-,TRBV5-1,TRBJ1-6,many,17
CASSVGTTDGQFF,TGTGCCAGCAGCGTAGGTACTACCGATGGGCAGTTCTTC,-,TRBV9,TRBJ2-1,few,13
CATSSRTSVYNEQFF,TGTGCCACCAGCAGTCGGACTAGCGTATACAATGAGCAGTTCTTC,TRBD2,TRBV15,TRBJ2-1,-,15
CASSPGTEPQPQHF,TGTGCCAGCAGCCCCGGGACAGAACCGCAGCCCCAGCATTTT,TRBD1,TRBV3-1,TRBJ1-5,-,14
CSVRGAGGAEQFF,TGCAGCGTTAGGGGTGCGGGTGGGGCTGAGCAGTTCTTC,-,TRBV29-1,TRBJ2-1,few,13
CASSPPQGATIYEQYF,TGCGCCAGCAGCCCCCCCCAGGGGGCTACGATCTACGAGCAGTACTTC,TRBD1,TRBV4-1,TRBJ2-7,-,16
CASSTTWGTSVREQYF,TGTGCCAGTAGTACCACTTGGGGGACTAGCGTTCGCGAGCAGTACTTC,TRBD2,TRBV19,TRBJ2-7,few,16
CSVANGNEQFF,TGCAGCGTTGCAAATGGCAATGAGCAGTTCTTC,-,TRBV29-1,TRBJ2-1,few,11
CASGQGANTEAFF,TGTGCCAGTGGACAGGGGGCGAACACTGAAGCTTTCTTT,TRBD1,TRBV5-6,TRBJ1-1,few,13
CASSHGGLSGELFF,TGTGCCAGCAGCCACGGGGGCCTAAGCGGGGAGCTGTTTTTT,-,TRBV9,TRBJ2-2,many,14
CASSRTSPTYEQYF,TGTGCCAGCAGTAGAACTAGCCCTACTTACGAGCAGTACTTC,-,TRBV3-1,TRBJ2-7,-,14
CSASQGISDQPQHF,TGCAGTGCTAGCCAAGGGATATCGGATCAGCCCCAGCATTTT,-,TRBV20-1,TRBJ1-5,-,14
CASSPDRAASTGELFF,TGTGCCAGCAGCCCCGACAGGGCGGCGAGCACCGGGGAGCTGTTTTTT,TRBD1,TRBV6-1,TRBJ2-2,few,16
CAIRLQRGTEAFF,TGTGCCATCAGACTCCAACGTGGCACTGAAGCTTTCTTT,-,TRBV10-3,TRBJ1-1,few,13
CASSLSGATDTQYF,TGTGCCAGCAGTTTATCGGGGGCCACAGATACGCAGTATTTT,-,TRBV27,TRBJ2-3,-,14
CASSQGVVYGNTIYF,TGTGCCAGCAGCCAAGGTGTCGTCTACGGAAACACCATATATTTT,-,TRBV3-1,TRBJ1-3,many,15
CASSLEVGTSVYEQFF,TGCGCCAGCAGCTTGGAAGTCGGGACTAGCGTTTATGAGCAGTTCTTC,TRBD2,TRBV5-1,TRBJ2-1,few,16
CASSYLSLTGTNEKLFF,TGTGCCAGCAGTTACTTATCATTGACAGGGACTAATGAAAAACTGTTTTTT,TRBD1,TRBV6-5,TRBJ1-4,-,17